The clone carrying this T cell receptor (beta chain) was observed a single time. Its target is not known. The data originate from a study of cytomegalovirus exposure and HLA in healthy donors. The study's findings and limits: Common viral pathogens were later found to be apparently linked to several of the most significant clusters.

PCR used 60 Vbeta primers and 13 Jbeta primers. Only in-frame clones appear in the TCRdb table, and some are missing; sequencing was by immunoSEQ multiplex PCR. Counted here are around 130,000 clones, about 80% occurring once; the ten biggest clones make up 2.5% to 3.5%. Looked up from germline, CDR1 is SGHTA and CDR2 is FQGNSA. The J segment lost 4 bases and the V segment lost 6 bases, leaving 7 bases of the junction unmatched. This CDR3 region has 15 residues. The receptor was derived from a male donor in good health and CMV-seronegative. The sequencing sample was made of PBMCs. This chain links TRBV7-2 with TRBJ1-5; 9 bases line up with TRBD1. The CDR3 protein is CASRPTGTGNQPQHF. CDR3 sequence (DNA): TGTGCCAGCAGACCCACCGGGACAGGGAATCAGCCCCAGCATTTT.